These T cell receptor beta chains were read from a single sample in a study of graft-versus-host responses after intestinal transplantation. Clones were read by immunoSEQ multiplex PCR, and TCRdb kept only the in-frame ones, dropping some. The sample shows tens of thousands of clones, approximately 95% of them seen only once. Their recognized antigens are unknown. The sample in question was unstimulated CD4+ T cells sorted from spleen or lymph node cells, obtained before transplant. The receptor set was obtained from a human donor who was the organ donor for an intestinal transplant. Each CDR3 is given with its conserved first and last residue. Each record gives: V gene, J gene, D gene, clone size, CDR3 protein, CDR3 DNA. The D gene is left open where the match is weak. Clone sizes are given selectively: once, few, many, or a class where the clone is expanded.

TRBV10-1	TRBJ1-2	-	-	CAKEGRQGHFYGYTF	TGCGCCAAAGAGGGGAGGCAGGGCCACTTCTATGGCTACACCTTC
TRBV10-3	TRBJ2-3	TRBD1	-	CAISPTGSMGTDTQYF	TGTGCCATCAGCCCGACAGGGTCAATGGGCACAGATACGCAGTATTTT
TRBV11-3	TRBJ2-1	-	-	CASRTADSYNEQFF	TGTGCCAGCAGGACAGCGGACTCCTACAATGAGCAGTTCTTC
TRBV10-3	TRBJ1-2	-	-	CAISESNRDGYTF	TGTGCCATCAGTGAGTCGAACAGGGACGGCTACACCTTC
TRBV10-3	TRBJ1-2	-	-	CAISESRGRGYTF	TGTGCCATCAGTGAGTCGAGGGGACGCGGCTACACCTTC
TRBV9	TRBJ1-2	-	-	CASSVGTVRVYGYTF	TGTGCCAGCAGCGTAGGCACCGTAAGGGTCTATGGATACACCTTC
TRBV5-1	TRBJ1-2	TRBD1	-	CASRQTYRGLDYGYTF	TGCGCCAGCAGACAGACTTACAGGGGGCTGGACTATGGCTACACCTTC
TRBV5-1	TRBJ2-3	-	-	CASSLLSTDTQYF	TGCGCCAGCAGCTTGTTAAGCACAGATACGCAGTATTTT
TRBV5-4	TRBJ2-6	-	once	CASSSSRDLSGANVLTF	TGTGCCAGCAGCTCGTCCCGGGACCTCTCTGGGGCCAACGTCCTGACTTTC
TRBV5-1	TRBJ1-6	-	-	CASSAPRAVSRSPLHF	TGCGCCAGCAGCGCTCCCCGGGCCGTCAGCCGTTCACCCCTCCACTTT